The 3 T cell receptor beta chains below all came from one sample that was sequenced in a study of blood T cell repertoires in COVID-19. Sequencing used immunoSEQ multiplex PCR; TCRdb keeps in-frame clones, though not all of them. This sample yields around 130,000 clones, of which more than 70% are seen a single time; over 1.1% belongs to the top ten. The sequenced sample consisted of peripheral blood. These receptors were obtained from a man aged 55 to 70 with acute or convalescent COVID-19.

The rearrangement links TRBV28 to TRBJ1-2; a possible D gene is TRBD1 (5 bases). From germline, CDR1 is MDHEN and CDR2 SYDVKM. The CDR3 sequence is 15 residues long. Trimming cost V 6 bases and J 4 bases, with 18 bases left between them. CDR3 loop: CASSPPAPGGYGYTF. In DNA, the CDR3 is TGTGCCAGCAGCCCCCCGGCCCCGGGGGGCTATGGCTACACCTTC.

The J gene is TRBJ1-5, the V gene TRBV3-1 (or the pseudogene TRBV3-2); tentatively, D is TRBD1 (5 bases). CDR3 length: 14 residues. Trimming stripped 0 bases from V and 6 bases from J, with 9 bases between. Germline lookup yields CDR1 LGHDT and CDR2 YNNKEL (reference sequence). CDR3 sequence reads: CASSQEGRGQPQHF. In DNA form, the CDR3 reads TGTGCCAGCAGCCAAGAAGGTAGGGGTCAGCCCCAGCATTTT.

J is TRBJ2-3 and V is TRBV19; 11 bases agree with TRBD2. V was pared by 10 bases and J by 5 bases, with 11 bases of the junction left unmatched. Per germline, CDR1 LNHDA and CDR2 SQIVND (reference sequence). The CDR3 runs 15 residues. The CDR3 spells CATSLNSGGGDTQYF. The CDR3 DNA follows: TGTGCCACATCATTAAATAGCGGGGGGGGAGATACGCAGTATTTT.